The clone carrying this TCR beta chain was seen just once. The antigen remains undetermined. TCRdb re-called the 5' RACE reads through MiXCR, storing one row per CDR3 protein. Of a few hundred thousand distinct CDR3 sequences listed, 20% to 25% are singletons. These data are taken from a study of T-cell memory formation after mild COVID-19. Across the study: TCR clustering was largely donor specific.

The V gene end was trimmed by 4 bases and the J gene end by 8 bases; junction bases not matched to a gene: 26. CDR3 length: 22 amino acids. Germline CDR1 reads LNHNV; CDR2 reads YYDKDF (reference sequence). Study observations and caveats: Cross-reactive memory apparently joined, as some responding clones appeared in pre-infection memory.

The chain carries TRBV15 and TRBJ2-1, with 13 bases fitting TRBD2. Material for sequencing was PBMCs or a T cell subset sorted from them (not recorded which). This clonotype was sampled from an adult woman who had mild COVID-19 (a few samples of this study predate the infection). Cell type and time point are not known. DNA of the CDR3: TGTGCCACCAGCATAACCCGCTGGCGAGACATGGGACTAGCGGGACCTTTAGATGAGCAGTTCTTC. It encodes CATSITRWRDMGLAGPLDEQFF.